This T cell receptor beta chain appears in the sequencing data of a study of blood T cells in healthy people across ages. Germline lookup yields CDR1 DFQATT and CDR2 SNEGSKA (reference sequence). This CDR3 region has 12 residues. Trimming shortened V by 7 bases and J by 2 bases, and 11 bases separated the two germline ends. Combining a sample-barcoded 5' primer with a J-beta primer mix, a second PCR ran for roughly 7 to 11 cycles. TCRdb fed the 5' RACE reads into MiXCR, producing one record per CDR3 protein. The sample carries 800,000 or so distinct CDR3 sequences, 20% to 25% recorded once. In its sample, this clonotype was seen a few times. Its antigen remains unknown. Points from the study as a whole: Donor CMV status, an unknown factor, possibly confounded changes in expanded clonotypes. Naive CD4+ cells and diversity were both higher in long-lived donors than in aged donors. Leaving the PBMCs unsorted stopped any conclusive comparison of naive versus antigen-experienced cells. Estimated diversity that came from one million T cells was considered an underestimate.

These same data were also listed under a study on T cells of mothers and their children.

This clonotype was obtained from a boy younger than 18 in good health. The sample taken for sequencing was blood. The chain links TRBV20-1 to TRBJ2-5; D is unclear. The CDR3 sequence: CSGDPEQETQYF. CDR3 nucleotide sequence: TGCAGTGGAGACCCGGAGCAAGAGACCCAGTACTTC.